This TCR beta chain was captured by sequencing in a study of blood T cell repertoires in COVID-19. Overall study context: Some COVID-19 samples were acute and others convalescent; all came from the United States, Italy and Spain. Sources were T cells, B-cell-depleted T cells, or PBMCs; the material itself was cDNA or gDNA.

Per the original data handling: How many nucleated cells were present was estimated from reference gene primer amplification. This table comes from immunoSEQ multiplex PCR, and its TCRdb copy is limited to in-frame clones, with some not included. V and J calls and clone size are given by that table; D and trimming were obtained from the DNA. The profile covers 30,000 to 35,000 clones, with over 75% appearing a single time and approximately 3.4% taken by the ten largest. This clone has more than one count but fewer than ten. Enrolment of Seattle patients took place during active infection, and they were followed longitudinally. Germline lookup yields CDR1 SGHAT and CDR2 FQNNGV. The CDR3 covers 16 residues. The ends were cut back, 5 bases at V and 3 bases at J, with 19 bases in the middle.

The receptor was isolated from a man between 70 and 80 years old with COVID-19, enrolled during active disease. The J gene is TRBJ1-1, the V gene TRBV11-2; D is possibly TRBD1 (6 bases). The material sequenced was peripheral blood. CDR3 region: CASSQGQQGWDTEAFF. CDR3 nucleotide sequence: TGTGCCAGCAGCCAAGGACAACAGGGTTGGGACACTGAAGCTTTCTTT.